This T cell receptor beta chain was recovered during a study of blood T cell repertoires in COVID-19. As originally analysed: Cell counts per sample came from amplifying reference gene primers. TCRdb keeps only in-frame clones here, not all; method: immunoSEQ multiplex PCR. Clonal size and the V and J genes are those of that table, whereas D and trimming came from the DNA. The sample records some 140,000 clones, approximately 84% being singletons. Germline loops: CDR1 SNHLY, CDR2 FYNNEI. The CDR3 extends over 13 amino acids. The V gene lost 11 bases and the J gene lost 3 bases, with 14 bases spanning the gap.

This rearrangement joins TRBV2 to TRBJ1-5; possible D gene TRBD1, 6 bases. This TCR came from a woman aged 80 or over with acute or convalescent COVID-19. The specimen was peripheral blood. The CDR3 loop reads CASRGGVNQPQHF. CDR3 in DNA: TGTGCCTCCAGGGGCGGTGTCAATCAGCCCCAGCATTTT.